This T cell receptor beta chain derives from a study of T cells in Graves' hyperthyroidism and ophthalmopathy. In the study overall: Before any treatment, at initial diagnosis, peripheral blood was collected.

The CDR3 consists of 15 residues. Trimming cost V 0 bases and J 12 bases; bases outside gene matches: 6. The germline CDR1 and CDR2 sequences are MGHRA and YSYEKL. Using RNA transcripts as the source, TCR beta CDR3 regions were amplified. The TCR CDR3 was amplified in a first-round RT-PCR using the HTBI primer set. Via MiXCR, TCRdb re-called the multiplex PCR reads, giving one row per CDR3 protein. The sample records approximately 400,000 distinct CDR3 sequences, roughly 14% being singletons. In this sample, this clonotype turned up a few times. Its cognate antigen is unknown. Study results and caveats: Among thyroid clonotypes expanded above 0.001, most also appeared in blood.

Disease duration under 2 months; hyperthyroidism patients were aged 18 to 65. Diagnoses used clinical symptoms, serum thyroxine and TRAb, thyroid ultrasound and orbital computed tomography. The receptor comes from a woman between 18 and 30 years old with Graves' hyperthyroidism. Sequenced: blood. The chain couples TRBV4-1 to TRBJ2-2; 11 nucleotides agree with TRBD2. The CDR3 nucleotides read TGCGCCAGCAGCCAAGACCCTAGCGGGGGGTGGCAGCTGTTTTTT. Encoded protein: CASSQDPSGGWQLFF.